The rows below give T cell receptor beta chains drawn from one sample of a study of shared clonotypes between healthy human individuals. The table came from immunoSEQ multiplex PCR; TCRdb's copy has only in-frame clones and leaves some out. The data show under 650,000 clones, 90% to 96% seen once. What was sequenced was naive CD4+ T cells sorted from blood. Every receptor here comes from a woman between 25 and 40 years old in good health. Each CDR3 is given with its conserved first and last residue. The order of the fields is D gene, J gene, V gene, clone size, CDR3 DNA, CDR3 protein. A D gene is named only where the DNA matches it firmly. Clone size is stated in some rows and not others, as once, few, many or a class when expanded.

D: -; J: TRBJ1-2; V: TRBV18; size: -; DNA: TGTGCCAGCTCACCACCGGGGGGGCCTCTCCGCCCTCTTGACTATGGCTACACCTTC; CDR3: CASSPPGGPLRPLDYGYTF
D: TRBD1; J: TRBJ2-7; V: TRBV5-1; size: -; DNA: TGCGCCAGCAGCCCGGGACAGCCTTCCTACGAGCAGTACTTC; CDR3: CASSPGQPSYEQYF
D: -; J: TRBJ1-4; V: TRBV30; size: once; DNA: TGTGCCTGGACCAAGGGGGGTGCGAGTGAAAAACTGTTTTTT; CDR3: CAWTKGGASEKLFF
D: -; J: TRBJ2-6; V: TRBV5-1; size: -; DNA: TGCGCCAGCGAGGTCGATTCCTCTGGGGCCAACGTCCTGACTTTC; CDR3: CASEVDSSGANVLTF
D: -; J: TRBJ2-7; V: TRBV29-1; size: -; DNA: TGCAGCGCTGAGGGACCGAACGCCTACGAGCAGTACTTC; CDR3: CSAEGPNAYEQYF
D: -; J: TRBJ1-3; V: TRBV6-1; size: -; DNA: TGTGCCAGCAGTGCCTACTCTGGAAACACCATATATTTT; CDR3: CASSAYSGNTIYF
D: -; J: TRBJ2-7; V: TRBV28; size: -; DNA: TGTGCCAGCGGAAATATGGGGGAAGCCTACGAGCAGTACTTC; CDR3: CASGNMGEAYEQYF
D: TRBD2; J: TRBJ2-5; V: TRBV6-4; size: -; DNA: TGTGCCAGCAGCGTTAGCGGGAGCGGAGAGACCCAGTACTTC; CDR3: CASSVSGSGETQYF
D: -; J: TRBJ2-3; V: TRBV6-6; size: -; DNA: TGTGCCAGCAGCTCGCCAATCGGAGATACGCAGTATTTT; CDR3: CASSSPIGDTQYF
D: -; J: TRBJ2-7; V: TRBV4-2; size: -; DNA: TGTGCCAGCAGCTTGGGTGGCGGGCCCTCCTACGAGCAGTACTTC; CDR3: CASSLGGGPSYEQYF
D: -; J: TRBJ2-6; V: TRBV27; size: -; DNA: TGTGCCAGCAGTTTTAACAGGATAGTTTCTGGGGCCAACGTCCTGACTTTC; CDR3: CASSFNRIVSGANVLTF
D: -; J: TRBJ2-1; V: TRBV5-1; size: -; DNA: TGCGCCAGCCGACTTGCCGGGGGTGTTTACAATGAGCAGTTCTTC; CDR3: CASRLAGGVYNEQFF
D: -; J: TRBJ2-7; V: TRBV18; size: few; DNA: TGTGCCAGCTCACCACCGGGAGGAGAGATCTCCTACGAGCAGTACTTC; CDR3: CASSPPGGEISYEQYF
D: -; J: TRBJ2-7; V: TRBV28; size: -; DNA: TGTGCCAGCAGTTTCTTTTTCAGGGGACACGAGCAGTACTTC; CDR3: CASSFFFRGHEQYF
D: TRBD2; J: TRBJ2-7; V: TRBV5-5; size: -; DNA: TGTGCCAGCAGCTCAAGACTAGCGGGAGAGGGCCGGGGGGTCTACGAGCAGTACTTC; CDR3: CASSSRLAGEGRGVYEQYF
D: -; J: TRBJ1-4; V: TRBV7-2; size: -; DNA: TGTGCCAGCAGTCATCCCGCCGGTTCTACTAATGAAAAACTGTTTTTT; CDR3: CASSHPAGSTNEKLFF